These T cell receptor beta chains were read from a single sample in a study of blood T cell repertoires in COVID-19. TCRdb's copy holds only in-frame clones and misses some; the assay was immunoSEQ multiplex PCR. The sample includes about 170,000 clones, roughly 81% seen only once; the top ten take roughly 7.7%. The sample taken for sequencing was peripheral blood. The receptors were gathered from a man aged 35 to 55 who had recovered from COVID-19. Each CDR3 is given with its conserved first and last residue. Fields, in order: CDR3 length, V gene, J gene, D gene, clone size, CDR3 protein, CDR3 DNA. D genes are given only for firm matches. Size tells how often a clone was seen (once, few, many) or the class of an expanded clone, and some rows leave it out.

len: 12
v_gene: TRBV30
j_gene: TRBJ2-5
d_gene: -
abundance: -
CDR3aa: CAWITGLETQYF
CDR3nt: TGTGCCTGGATTACAGGGTTGGAGACCCAGTACTTC

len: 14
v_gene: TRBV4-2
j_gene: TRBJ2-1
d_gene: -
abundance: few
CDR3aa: CASSAPGDHNEQFF
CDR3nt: TGTGCCAGCAGCGCTCCGGGGGACCACAATGAGCAGTTCTTC

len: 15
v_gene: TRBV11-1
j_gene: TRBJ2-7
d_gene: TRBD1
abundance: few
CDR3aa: CASSLELQGAYEQYF
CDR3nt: TGTGCCAGCAGCTTAGAATTACAGGGGGCCTACGAGCAGTACTTC

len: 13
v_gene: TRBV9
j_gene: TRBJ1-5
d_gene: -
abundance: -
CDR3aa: CASSPGLNQPQHF
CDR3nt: TGTGCCAGCAGCCCAGGGTTGAATCAGCCCCAGCATTTT

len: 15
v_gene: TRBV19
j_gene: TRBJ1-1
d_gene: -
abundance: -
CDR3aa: CASTGGGLVYTEAFF
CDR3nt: TGTGCCAGTACGGGAGGGGGACTCGTCTACACTGAAGCTTTCTTT

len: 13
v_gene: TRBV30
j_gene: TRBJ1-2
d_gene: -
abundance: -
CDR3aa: CAWNGGVSGGYTF
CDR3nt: TGTGCCTGGAATGGCGGAGTCTCTGGTGGCTACACCTTC

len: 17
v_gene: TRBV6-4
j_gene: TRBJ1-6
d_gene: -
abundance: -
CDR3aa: CASSDSSQGFSLSPLHF
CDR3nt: TGTGCCAGCAGTGACTCGAGTCAGGGGTTTTCTCTTTCACCCCTCCACTTT

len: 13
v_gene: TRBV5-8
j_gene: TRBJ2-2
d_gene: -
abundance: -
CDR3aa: CASSLTWTGELFF
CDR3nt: TGTGCCAGCAGCCTCACTTGGACCGGGGAGCTGTTTTTT

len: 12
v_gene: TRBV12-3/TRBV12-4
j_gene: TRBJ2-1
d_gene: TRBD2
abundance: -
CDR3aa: CASSSGGKEQFF
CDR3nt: TGTGCCTCGAGCAGCGGGGGTAAGGAGCAGTTCTTC

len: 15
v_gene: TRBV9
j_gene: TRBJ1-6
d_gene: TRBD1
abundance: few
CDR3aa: CASSVVGQANSPLHF
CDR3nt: TGTGCCAGCAGCGTAGTGGGACAGGCTAATTCACCCCTCCACTTT

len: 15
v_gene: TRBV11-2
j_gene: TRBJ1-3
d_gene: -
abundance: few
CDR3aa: CASSQHRESGNTIYF
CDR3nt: TGTGCCAGCAGCCAACACAGGGAGTCTGGAAACACCATATATTTT

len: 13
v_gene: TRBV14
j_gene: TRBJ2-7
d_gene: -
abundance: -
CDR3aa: CASSRLKQGNMYF
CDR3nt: TGTGCCAGCAGCCGCCTAAAACAGGGCAACATGTACTTC

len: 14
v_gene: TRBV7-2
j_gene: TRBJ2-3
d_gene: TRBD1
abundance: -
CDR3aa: CASSLGQVTDTQYF
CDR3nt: TGTGCCAGCAGCCTAGGACAGGTCACAGATACGCAGTATTTT

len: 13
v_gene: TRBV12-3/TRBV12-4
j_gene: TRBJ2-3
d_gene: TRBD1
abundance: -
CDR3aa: CASSLDRADTQYF
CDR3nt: TGTGCCAGCAGCTTGGACAGGGCAGATACGCAGTATTTT